Given below is one TCR beta chain in context. Its antigen is unidentified. Sequencing used immunoSEQ multiplex PCR; TCRdb keeps in-frame clones, though not all of them. The sample records about 120,000 clones, around 93% being singletons. The CDR3 is made up of 17 amino acids. Trimming pared 3 bases from V and 1 base from J, leaving 19 bases between. Per the germline V gene, CDR1 is MNHEY and CDR2 is SVGEGT. This sample is part of a study of T cell responses to AZD1222 COVID-19 vaccine. Study findings and constraints: Possibly, clonal diversity was underestimated; donors were largely white British and included more females. The peak T cell response came first, and repertoires were sampled only after it. Nearly half of spike-specific TCRs reportedly go after variant regions that carry no mutations.

V gene TRBV6-2 or TRBV6-3 combines with J gene TRBJ2-7; no firm D call. The sequence was collected from an adult who received the AZD1222 COVID-19 vaccine. Sequenced here: peripheral blood, sampled 28 days after the second AZD1222 dose. The CDR3 reads CASSYLAEDGCSYEQYF. CDR3 sequence (DNA): TGTGCCAGCAGTTATTTGGCTGAAGACGGTTGTTCCTACGAGCAGTACTTC.